These 24 T cell receptor delta chains originate from one sample sequenced in a study of gamma-delta T cells after stem cell transplantation. TCRdb re-called the RT-PCR reads using CATT. Seen here are about 7,800 delta-chain clones, just over 14% observed once, and the top ten hold under 7%. Sequences were obtained from gamma-delta T cells. These receptors came from a human donor. It is not recorded whose cells these are; they may come from a transplant donor.

Turning to this clone: A far larger clone lies a single base away; this is likely a read error. The chain combines TRDV2 with TRDJ1; 11 bases line up with TRDD3. This CDR3 contains 18 residues. The trim removed 5 bases at V and 0 bases at J, leaving 13 bases unmatched. Germline CDR1 and CDR2: GEAIGNYY and EKD. In DNA form, the CDR3 reads TGTGCCTGTGCCACTTTGTACTGGGGGATATCGTACACCGATAAACTCATCTTT. This encodes CACATLYWGISYTDKLIF.

Relative to its sample, this clone is medium-sized. This chain joins TRDV2 and TRDJ3; the match to TRDD3 covers 9 bases. Germline lookup yields CDR1 GEAIGNYY and CDR2 EKD. Unmatched junction bases numbered 9, after V lost 4 bases and J lost 0 bases. The CDR3 is made up of 19 amino acids. The CDR3, as DNA: TGTGCCTGTGATTTTCACTGGGGGACAAACTCCTGGGACACCCGACAGATGTTTTTC. Its translation: CACDFHWGTNSWDTRQMFF.

By share of the sample, this clone is medium-sized. The genes are TRDV1 and TRDJ2, with D unresolved. This CDR3 region has 17 residues. Germline values: CDR1 TSWWSYY, CDR2 QGS. The V end was cut by 0 bases, the J end by 0 bases, with 11 bases between. This CDR3 is CALGELFFITLTAQLFF. The DNA of the CDR3 is TGTGCTCTTGGGGAACTTTTCTTCATAACTTTGACAGCACAACTCTTCTTT.

This clone was seen more than once but under ten times. The chain carries TRAV29/DV5 and TRDJ1, with 13 bases that match TRDD3. With 3 bases clipped from V and 0 bases from J, the junction kept 20 bases outside the gene matches. This CDR3 is built from 21 residues. Looked up from germline, CDR1 is NSMFDY and CDR2 is ISSIKDK. DNA for the CDR3: TGTGCAGCAAAAAATCCGGGGACGGTACTGGGGGATACGACGTACACCGATAAACTCATCTTT. The encoded protein is CAAKNPGTVLGDTTYTDKLIF.

This clone was found a few times. The chain has TRDV1 and TRDJ1, with 9 bases that match TRDD3. Germline V gene lookup returns CDR1 TSWWSYY and CDR2 QGS. The CDR3 spans 16 residues. The J segment lost 1 base and the V segment lost 2 bases, leaving 5 bases of the junction unmatched. The CDR3 here is CALGETGGHITDKLIF. CDR3 DNA: TGTGCTCTTGGGGAAACTGGGGGACACATCACCGATAAACTCATCTTT.

In its sample, this clone is medium-sized. The chain recombines TRDV1 with TRDJ1; TRDD3 matches 8 bases. The CDR3 spans 15 residues. The trim removed 9 bases at V and 2 bases at J, leaving 11 bases unmatched. Germline-derived CDR1 and CDR2 are TSWWSYY and QGS. DNA of the CDR3: TGTGCTCTCTTTCCGTACTGGGGGGAGACCGATAAACTCATCTTT. Encoded protein: CALFPYWGETDKLIF.

V is TRDV2 and J is TRDJ3, with 9 bases that match TRDD3. CDR1 and CDR2 from the germline V gene are GEAIGNYY and EKD. There are 21 residues in the CDR3. Losses at the gene ends were 1 base for V and 2 bases for J; bases not matched to a gene: 14. The CDR3 sequence is CACDTPVLGDRRPWDTRQMFF. The CDR3 nucleotides are TGTGCCTGTGACACTCCCGTACTGGGGGACCGACGGCCCTGGGACACCCGACAGATGTTTTTC.

This clone is labeled medium-sized. The rearrangement joins TRDV2 to TRDJ3; 11 bases agree with TRDD3. The CDR3 runs to 19 residues. The V and J ends lost 0 bases and 2 bases, in that order; junction bases with no gene match: 5. Germline CDR1 GEAIGNYY, CDR2 EKD. This CDR3 reads CACDTVLGDKPWDTRQMFF. CDR3 bases: TGTGCCTGTGACACCGTACTGGGGGATAAGCCCTGGGACACCCGACAGATGTTTTTC.

This clone was seen a few times. The protein given by TCRdb reflects a much larger clone and differs at residue 8 from this DNA's translation, likely from a read error; the protein shown is the DNA's translation. V and J are TRDV2 and TRDJ3; maybe TRDD3 (5 bases). The CDR3 has 16 residues. Germline V gives CDR1 GEAIGNYY, CDR2 EKD. Trimming shortened V by 3 bases and J by 3 bases, and 11 bases separated the two germline ends. In DNA, the CDR3 is TGTGCCTGTGACCCGGGGGCACTCTGGGACACCCGACAGATGTTTTTC. Translating it yields CACDPGALWDTRQMFF.

In its sample, this clone was seen a few times. The chain recombines TRDV1 with TRDJ1, with 8 bases matching TRDD3. Germline CDR1 and CDR2: TSWWSYY and QGS. Unmatched junction bases numbered 30, after V lost 0 bases and J lost 0 bases. CDR3 length equals 25 residues. CDR3 protein: CALGELFPSEELGAQMAIYTDKLIF. The CDR3 DNA reads TGTGCTCTTGGGGAACTATTCCCCTCTGAGGAACTGGGGGCCCAGATGGCAATATACACCGATAAACTCATCTTT.

This clone is judged medium-sized (0.01 to 0.1%). The rearrangement uses TRDV1 and TRDJ3, with D possibly being TRDD3 (6 bases). The CDR3 runs to 21 residues. Germline lookup yields CDR1 TSWWSYY and CDR2 QGS. V lost 8 bases and J 0 bases, leaving 26 bases between the germline ends. The CDR3 spells CALSSALRWGRSSWDTRQMFF. CDR3 coding DNA: TGTGCTCTTTCCAGCGCCCTACGCTGGGGACGAAGCTCCTGGGACACCCGACAGATGTTTTTC.

This clone appeared a few times. This clone may be a read error of a much larger clone one base away. V and J are TRDV2 and TRDJ2, with TRDD3 matching over 7 bases. Germline-derived CDR1 and CDR2 are GEAIGNYY and EKD. This CDR3 is 16 amino acids long. The CDR3 is CACDAWGSSLTAQFFF. In DNA, the CDR3 is TGTGCCTGTGACGCCTGGGGGTCCTCTTTGACAGCACAATTCTTCTTT.

This clone turned up a few times. It may be a read error: a sequence one base away is much more abundant. Other DNA variants within this sample encode the same CDR3. The V call is TRDV2, the J call TRDJ2; 7 bases fit TRDD3. This CDR3 has 16 amino acids. CDR1 is GEAIGNYY, CDR2 EKD, per germline. The CDR3 sequence: CACDTVGEALTAQLFF. The CDR3 DNA sequence: TGTGCCTGTGACACCGTGGGGGAAGCTTTGACAGCGCAACTCTTCTTT.

This clone showed up just a few times. This may be a read error: a much more frequent sequence differs by one nucleotide. The rearrangement links TRDV2 to TRDJ1; 13 positions agree with TRDD3. V lost 3 bases to trimming and J lost 4 bases; unmatched junction nucleotides: 19. CDR3 length equals 20 residues. Germline V gene lookup returns CDR1 GEAIGNYY and CDR2 EKD. The CDR3 DNA reads TGTGCCTGTGACCGGACCTCACGGCTGTACTGGGGGATACGGTTCGATAAACTCATCTTT. Encoded protein: CACDRTSRLYWGIRFDKLIF.

Of note for this clone: A much larger clone is a single base away; this may be a read error. The chain employs TRDV2 and TRDJ1, with TRDD3 matching 8 bases. V lost 6 bases to trimming and J lost 0 bases; unmatched junction nucleotides: 8. The V gene's germline CDR1 is GEAIGNYY and CDR2 EKD. The CDR3 sequence is 15 residues long. Here the CDR3 DNA reads TGTGCCTGTTACGGTTTGGGGGATGACACCGATAAACTCATCTTT. Protein sequence: CACYGLGDDTDKLIF.

As for this clone: This may stem from a read error, because a much larger clone lies one nucleotide away. This chain joins TRDV2 and TRDJ3; no definite D call. Trimming shortened V by 0 bases and J by 3 bases, and 14 bases separated the two germline ends. The germline V gene encodes CDR1 GEAIGNYY and CDR2 EKD. CDR3 length: 18 amino acids. The CDR3 protein is CACDTGTRRYWDTRQMFF. Here the CDR3 DNA reads TGTGCCTGTGACACCGGGACACGCAGATACTGGGACACCCGACAGATGTTTTTC.

Notes on this clone: One base away lies a much larger clone, so this may be a sequencing read error. J is TRDJ3 and V is TRDV2; 8 bases are shared with TRDD3. Germline V gives CDR1 GEAIGNYY, CDR2 EKD. The V gene end was trimmed by 1 base and the J gene end by 0 bases; junction bases not matched to a gene: 16. The CDR3 loop spans 22 amino acids. The DNA of the CDR3 is TGTGCCTGTGACACGAGAAGTAGAAAGCTGGGGGAAATCTCCTGGGACACCCGACAGATGTTTTTC. Its translation is CACDTRSRKLGEISWDTRQMFF.

There are a few counts of this clone. Just one base apart from a much larger clone, this may be a read error. Other DNA sequences in this sample translate to the same CDR3. This chain joins TRDV2 and TRDJ3; 11 bases map to TRDD3. Germline V CDR1 and CDR2: GEAIGNYY, EKD. The CDR3 totals 18 residues. The CDR3 here is CACDSLLGDTWDTRQMFF. The CDR3 nucleotides read TGCGCCTGTGACTCCCTACTGGGGGATACCTGGGACACCCGACAGATGTTTTTC.

This clone is labeled medium-sized. In the same sample, other DNA sequences code for this CDR3. This sequence joins TRDV2 and TRDJ3; 8 nucleotides line up with TRDD3. CDR1 is GEAIGNYY and CDR2 is EKD in the germline V gene. The V segment lost 8 bases and the J segment 0 bases; nucleotides outside the gene matches: 11. This CDR3 region has 18 residues. The CDR3: CAYHLLGVGSWDTRQMFF. CDR3 coding DNA: TGTGCCTACCATTTACTGGGGGTCGGCTCCTGGGACACCCGACAGATGTTTTTC.

By frequency in the sample, this clone is large. Other DNA sequences in this specimen translate into the identical CDR3. This chain connects TRDV2 to TRDJ1; the match to TRDD3 covers 8 bases. Germline V gene data show CDR1 as GEAIGNYY and CDR2 as EKD. The CDR3 sequence is 13 residues long. The trim removed 1 base at V and 3 bases at J, leaving 0 bases unmatched. This CDR3 is CACDTGGSDKLIF. For the CDR3, the DNA is TGTGCCTGTGACACTGGGGGATCCGATAAACTCATCTTT.

By share, this clone ranks as medium-sized. The chain has TRDV2 and TRDJ2; unclear D gene. Trimming stripped 0 bases from V and 0 bases from J, with 7 bases between. CDR3 size: 15 residues. CDR1 is GEAIGNYY and CDR2 is EKD in the germline V gene. In DNA, the CDR3 is TGTGCCTGTGACACCGAACAGTCTTTGACAGCACAACTCTTCTTT. Its translation: CACDTEQSLTAQLFF.

The J gene is TRDJ3, the V gene TRDV1; 9 bases line up with TRDD3. CDR3 length: 26 residues. V lost 0 bases to trimming and J lost 0 bases; unmatched junction nucleotides: 24. Per germline, CDR1 TSWWSYY and CDR2 QGS. The DNA for the CDR3 is TGTGCTCTTGGGGAACTATTCAGGCCGGAATTGTACGAATGGGGGATAAGCTCCTGGGACACCCGACAGATGTTTTTC. Its protein product is CALGELFRPELYEWGISSWDTRQMFF.

Remarks on this clone: A much more abundant neighbour one base away suggests this may be a read error. The V and J genes are TRDV1 and TRDJ1; TRDD3 aligns across 10 bases. Germline V gene data show CDR1 as TSWWSYY and CDR2 as QGS. The CDR3 has 21 residues. The junction had 20 bases not matched to a gene; V was cut back by 4 bases and J by 0 bases. CDR3 sequence reads: CALGVLLPTPGDTRNTDKLIF. In nucleotides, the CDR3 is TGTGCTCTTGGGGTGCTTCTTCCTACCCCGGGGGATACGCGGAACACCGATAAACTCATCTTT.

This clone has just a few counts. This may be a read error, as it is one base from a much larger clone. The V and J genes are TRDV2 and TRDJ3, with 12 bases matching TRDD3. This CDR3 has 18 amino acids. Germline V gene lookup returns CDR1 GEAIGNYY and CDR2 EKD. The CDR3 loop reads CARDILGDTSWDTRQMFF. The CDR3 DNA sequence: TGTGCCCGTGACATACTGGGGGATACCTCCTGGGACACCCGACAGATGTTTTTC.